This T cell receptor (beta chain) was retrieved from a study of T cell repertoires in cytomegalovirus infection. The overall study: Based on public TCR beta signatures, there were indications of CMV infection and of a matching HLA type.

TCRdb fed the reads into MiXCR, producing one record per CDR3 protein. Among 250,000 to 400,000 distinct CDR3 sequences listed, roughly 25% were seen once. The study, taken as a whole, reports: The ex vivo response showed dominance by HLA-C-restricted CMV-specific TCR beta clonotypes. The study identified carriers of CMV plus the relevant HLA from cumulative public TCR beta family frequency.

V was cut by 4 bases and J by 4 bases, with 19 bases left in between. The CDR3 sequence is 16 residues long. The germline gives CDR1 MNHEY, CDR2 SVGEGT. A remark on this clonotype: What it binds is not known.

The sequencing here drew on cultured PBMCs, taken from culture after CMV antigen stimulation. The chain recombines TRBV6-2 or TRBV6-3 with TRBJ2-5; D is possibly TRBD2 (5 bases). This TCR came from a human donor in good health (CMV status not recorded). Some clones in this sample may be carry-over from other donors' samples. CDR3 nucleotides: TGTGCCAGCAGTTCTATCCGGGGTTTGCTTCGAGAGACCCAGTACTTC. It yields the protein CASSSIRGLLRETQYF.